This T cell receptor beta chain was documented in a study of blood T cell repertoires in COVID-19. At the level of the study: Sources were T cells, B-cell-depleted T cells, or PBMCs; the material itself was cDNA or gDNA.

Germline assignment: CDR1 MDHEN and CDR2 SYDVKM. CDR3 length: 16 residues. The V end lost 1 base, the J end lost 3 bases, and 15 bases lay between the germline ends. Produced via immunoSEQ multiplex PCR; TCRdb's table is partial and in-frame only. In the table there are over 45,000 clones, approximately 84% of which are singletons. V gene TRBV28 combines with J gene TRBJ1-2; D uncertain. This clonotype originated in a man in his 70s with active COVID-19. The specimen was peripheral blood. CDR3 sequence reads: CASSLSAGGSYYGYTF. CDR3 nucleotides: TGTGCCAGCAGTTTATCTGCGGGTGGGTCTTACTATGGCTACACCTTC.